The 15 T cell receptor beta chains in this list originate from one sample, sequenced in a study of beta chain features in type 1 diabetes. The sequenced template was cDNA made from the entire isolated RNA. Repertoires were generated with immunoSEQ multiplex PCR, while TCRdb's copy carries only in-frame clones and drops some. The data hold around 200,000 clones, with about 13% observed a single time. Material for sequencing was central memory CD4+ T cells from blood. The receptors here all came from a woman in her late teens or twenties in good health.

This clone was observed a few times. V gene TRBV19 combines with J gene TRBJ2-7; TRBD1 agrees at 9 bases. V lost 4 bases to trimming and J lost 3 bases; unmatched junction nucleotides: 4. The CDR3 is 14 residues long. Germline values: CDR1 LNHDA, CDR2 SQIVND (reference sequence). CDR3 in amino acids: CASSTRQGVYEQYF. The CDR3, as DNA: TGTGCCAGTAGTACCCGACAGGGGGTCTACGAGCAGTACTTC.

V and J are TRBV14 and TRBJ2-7, with TRBD1 matching over 8 bases. Trimming took 1 base from V and 2 from J; bases not matched to a gene: 4. This CDR3 has 15 residues. Looked up from germline, CDR1 is SGHDN and CDR2 is FVKESK. DNA for the CDR3: TGTGCCAGCAGCCAAGGGACAGGGTACACCTACGAGCAGTACTTC. As protein: CASSQGTGYTYEQYF. Using reference TRBV14 and TRBJ2-7 for the parts outside the CDR3, the full variable domain is EAGVTQFPSHSVIEKGQTVTLRCDPISGHDNLYWYRRVMGKEIKFLLHFVKESKQDESGMPNNRFLAERTGGTYSTLKVQPAELEDSGVYFCASSQGTGYTYEQYFGPGTRLTVT.

The chain employs TRBV9 and TRBJ1-3; no clear D gene. Germline assignment: CDR1 SGDLS and CDR2 YYNGEE. The ends were cut back, 4 bases at V and 4 bases at J, with 6 bases in the middle. The CDR3 covers 12 residues. The CDR3 DNA reads TGTGCCAGCAGCCCCAGGGGAAACACCATATATTTT. Protein: CASSPRGNTIYF.

This clone was detected only a few times. The rearrangement joins TRBV5-1 to TRBJ1-1; possibly TRBD1 for D (6 bases). The CDR3 totals 16 residues. In germline, CDR1 is SGHRS, CDR2 YFSETQ. V shed 2 bases and J shed 1 base, with 15 bases lying between them. CDR3 loop: CASSFRPGATNTEAFF. Here the CDR3 DNA reads TGCGCCAGCAGCTTCCGGCCAGGGGCCACGAACACTGAAGCTTTCTTT. The full variable domain, its missing parts supplied by reference TRBV5-1 and TRBJ1-1, is KAGVTQTPRYLIKTRGQQVTLSCSPISGHRSVSWYQQTPGQGLQFLFEYFSETQRNKGNFPGRFSGRQFSNSRSEMNVSTLELGDSALYLCASSFRPGATNTEAFFGQGTRLTVV.

The chain recombines TRBV28 with TRBJ1-4, with D maybe TRBD1 (5 bases). Trimming pared 6 bases from V and 8 bases from J, leaving 16 bases between. The CDR3 is made up of 14 amino acids. Germline CDR1 MDHEN, CDR2 SYDVKM. The CDR3 DNA reads as TGTGCCAGCAGGGGGGGAGTGGGTACCGAAAAACTGTTTTTT. Encoded protein: CASRGGVGTEKLFF.

This clone showed up just a few times. V and J are TRBV5-6 and TRBJ1-2, with TRBD1 matching 7 bases. Germline values: CDR1 SGHDT, CDR2 YYEEEE. Trimming removed 2 bases from V and 8 bases from J; junction bases left unmatched: 6. There are 13 residues in the CDR3. The CDR3, as DNA: TGTGCCAGCAGCTTCGGGCGCAGGGGGGGCTACACCTTC. This codes for CASSFGRRGGYTF.

This clone turned up a few times. The rearrangement links TRBV2 to TRBJ2-7, with 9 positions matching TRBD1. Germline V CDR1 and CDR2: SNHLY, FYNNEI. The ends lost 5 bases at V and 2 bases at J; junction bases unmatched: 4. This CDR3 comprises 14 residues. The CDR3 reads CASSKTGGAYEQYF. CDR3 coding DNA: TGTGCCAGCAGTAAGACAGGGGGAGCCTACGAGCAGTACTTC.

This chain uses TRBV5-1 with TRBJ1-3, with no clear D. CDR3 length equals 15 residues. V lost 0 bases, J lost 0 bases, and 7 bases lay in between. Germline lookup yields CDR1 SGHRS and CDR2 YFSETQ. The CDR3 spells CASSLGASSGNTIYF. The DNA for the CDR3 is TGCGCCAGCAGCTTGGGGGCAAGCTCTGGAAACACCATATATTTT.

This clone was counted between two and nine times. The chain employs TRBV29-1 and TRBJ2-7; D is uncertain. The CDR3 extends over 12 amino acids. Germline lookup yields CDR1 SQVTM and CDR2 ANQGSEA. V was pared by 4 bases and J by 0 bases, with 7 bases between. Here the CDR3 reads CSVGASSYEQYF. CDR3 bases: TGCAGCGTTGGGGCGAGCTCCTACGAGCAGTACTTC.

V and J are TRBV29-1 and TRBJ2-1, with 7 bases matching TRBD2. The CDR3 is 12 residues long. Per the germline V gene, CDR1 is SQVTM and CDR2 is ANQGSEA. With V trimmed by 3 bases and J by 8 bases, 4 bases remained unmatched. This CDR3 reads CSVEREGHEQFF. The CDR3 bases are TGCAGCGTTGAGAGGGAGGGCCATGAGCAGTTCTTC.

The rearrangement uses TRBV18 and TRBJ1-3; D possibly corresponds to TRBD1 (5 bases). V was shortened by 2 bases and J by 0 bases, with 11 bases between the two germline ends. The CDR3 extends over 16 amino acids. Germline loops: CDR1 KGHSH, CDR2 LQKENI. CDR3 region: CASSPSTDHSGNTIYF. DNA for the CDR3: TGTGCCAGCTCACCATCGACAGATCACTCTGGAAACACCATATATTTT.

This clone was detected a few times. The V gene is TRBV9, the J gene TRBJ2-5, with D possibly TRBD2 on 5 matching bases. From germline, CDR1 is SGDLS and CDR2 YYNGEE. The germline V and J ends were trimmed by 1 base and 5 bases, with 15 bases remaining between them. CDR3 length equals 15 residues. CDR3 DNA: TGTGCCAGCAGCGTATCCGGGGAGCGTTTGGAGACCCAGTACTTC. Translated: CASSVSGERLETQYF.

In its sample, this clone was seen a few times. The chain carries TRBV30 and TRBJ1-2; tentative D call: TRBD1 (6 bases). V was cut by 1 base and J by 6 bases, with 9 bases left in between. CDR3 length: 12 residues. Looked up from germline, CDR1 is GTSNPN and CDR2 is SVGIG (reference sequence). CDR3 sequence reads: CAWSAQGNGYTF. For the CDR3, the DNA is TGTGCCTGGAGTGCACAGGGTAATGGCTACACCTTC. The full variable domain, in which reference TRBV30 and TRBJ1-2 provide the parts outside the CDR3, is SQTIHQWPATLVQPVGSPLSLECTVEGTSNPNLYWYRQAAGRGLQLLFYSVGIGQISSEVPQNLSASRPQDRQFILSSKKLLLSDSGFYLCAWSAQGNGYTFGSGTRLTVV.

This clone was detected a few times. The chain combines TRBV20-1 with TRBJ2-1; D gene unclear. V was cut by 7 bases and J by 4 bases, with 5 bases left in between. The CDR3 extends over 10 amino acids. Per the germline V gene, CDR1 is DFQATT and CDR2 is SNEGSKA (reference sequence). The CDR3 is CSVLYNEQFF. The CDR3 DNA is TGCAGTGTCCTATACAATGAGCAGTTCTTC.

The genes are TRBV5-8 and TRBJ2-1, with D perhaps matching TRBD2 (6 bases). V gave up 0 bases and J gave up 9 bases, with 19 bases separating them. Germline V gene data show CDR1 as SGHTS and CDR2 as YDEGEE. This CDR3 has 16 amino acids. The CDR3 bases are TGTGCCAGCAGCTTGGGCGGGACCCCAAGTAGGTCTGAGCAGTTCTTC. It yields the protein CASSLGGTPSRSEQFF.